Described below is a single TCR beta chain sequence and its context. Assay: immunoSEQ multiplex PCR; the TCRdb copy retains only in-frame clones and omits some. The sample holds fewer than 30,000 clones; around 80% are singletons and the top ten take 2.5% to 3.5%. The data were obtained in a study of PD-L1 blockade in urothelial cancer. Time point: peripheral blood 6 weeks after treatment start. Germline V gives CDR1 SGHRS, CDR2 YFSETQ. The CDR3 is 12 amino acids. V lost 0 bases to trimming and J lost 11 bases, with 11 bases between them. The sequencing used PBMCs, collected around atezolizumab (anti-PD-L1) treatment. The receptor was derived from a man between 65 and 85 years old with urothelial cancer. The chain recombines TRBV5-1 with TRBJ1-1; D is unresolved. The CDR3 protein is CASSLDFVVAFF. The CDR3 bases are TGCGCCAGCAGCTTGGACTTTGTCGTGGCTTTCTTT.